This TCR beta chain was captured in a study of regulatory and conventional T cells in RAG deficiency. CDR3 length: 12 amino acids. V lost 5 bases to trimming and J lost 9 bases, with 11 bases between them. Germline V lookup: CDR1 SEHNR, CDR2 FQNEAQ (reference sequence). Study observations and caveats: Omenn patients showed >85% Treg-Tconv overlap and shorter CDR3 lengths.

Assay: immunoSEQ multiplex PCR; the TCRdb copy retains only in-frame clones and omits some. There are some 20,000 clones in the sample; 85% to 95% occur only once, and roughly 0.76% lies in the top ten. As concerns this clone: The antigen is not known.

Genomic DNA came from blood conventional CD4+ T cells gated CD25-low CD127-high. The same data also went into a second study, on regulatory T cells. That study adds: Amplification used 52 TRBV primers and 13 TRBJ primers.

Sequences were obtained from CD4+ T cells sorted from blood. This TCR was sampled from a human donor in good health. The genes are TRBV7-9 and TRBJ2-1; perhaps TRBD1 as D (5 bases). The CDR3 DNA reads as TGTGCCAGCAGCCCTCAGGGAATTGAGCAGTTCTTC. This sequence encodes CASSPQGIEQFF.